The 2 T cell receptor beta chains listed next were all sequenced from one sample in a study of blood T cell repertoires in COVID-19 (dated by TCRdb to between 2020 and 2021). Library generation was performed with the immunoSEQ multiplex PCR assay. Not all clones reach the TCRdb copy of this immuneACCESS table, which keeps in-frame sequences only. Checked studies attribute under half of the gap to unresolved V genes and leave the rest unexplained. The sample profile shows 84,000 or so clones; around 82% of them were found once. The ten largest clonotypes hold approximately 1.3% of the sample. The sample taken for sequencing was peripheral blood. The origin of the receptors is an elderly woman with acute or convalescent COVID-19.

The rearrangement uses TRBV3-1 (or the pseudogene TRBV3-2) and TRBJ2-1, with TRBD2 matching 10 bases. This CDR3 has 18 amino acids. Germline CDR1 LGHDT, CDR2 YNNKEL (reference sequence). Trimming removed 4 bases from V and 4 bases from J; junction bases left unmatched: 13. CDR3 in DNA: TGTGCCAGCAGCCCGGGAGGTAGCGGGAGGTCTTTGTACAATGAGCAGTTCTTC. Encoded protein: CASSPGGSGRSLYNEQFF.

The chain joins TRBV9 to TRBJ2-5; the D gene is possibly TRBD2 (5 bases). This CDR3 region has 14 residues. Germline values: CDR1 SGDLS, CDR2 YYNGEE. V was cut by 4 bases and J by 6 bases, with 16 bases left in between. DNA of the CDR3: TGTGCCAGCAGCCCTATGGACTTTGGGAAGACCCAGTACTTC. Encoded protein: CASSPMDFGKTQYF.